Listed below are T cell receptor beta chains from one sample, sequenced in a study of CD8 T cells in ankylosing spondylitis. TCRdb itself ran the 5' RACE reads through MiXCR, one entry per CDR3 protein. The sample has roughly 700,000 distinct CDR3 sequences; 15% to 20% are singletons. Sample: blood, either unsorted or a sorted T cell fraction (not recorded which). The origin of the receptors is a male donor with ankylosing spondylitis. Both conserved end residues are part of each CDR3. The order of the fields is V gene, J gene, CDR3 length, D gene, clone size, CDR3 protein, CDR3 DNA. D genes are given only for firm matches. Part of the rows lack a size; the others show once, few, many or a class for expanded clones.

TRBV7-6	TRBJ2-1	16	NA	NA	CASSLVNLASYNEQFF	TGTGCCAGCAGCTTAGTTAACCTAGCGAGTTACAATGAGCAGTTCTTC
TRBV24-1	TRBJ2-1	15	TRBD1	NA	CATSDPRTGSNEQFF	TGTGCCACCAGTGATCCCCGGACAGGGAGCAATGAGCAGTTCTTC
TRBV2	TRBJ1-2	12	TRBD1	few	CASRGQAYGYTF	TGTGCCAGCCGTGGACAGGCCTATGGCTACACCTTC
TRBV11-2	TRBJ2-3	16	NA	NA	CASSREMGLSTDTQYF	TGTGCCAGCAGCCGAGAGATGGGACTCAGCACAGATACGCAGTATTTT
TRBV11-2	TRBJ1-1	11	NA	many	CASKENTEAFF	TGTGCCAGCAAGGAGAACACTGAAGCTTTCTTT
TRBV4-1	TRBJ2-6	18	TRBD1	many	CASSPGQGIALVANVLTF	TGCGCCAGCAGCCCGGGACAGGGTATCGCTTTGGTAGCCAACGTCCTGACTTTC
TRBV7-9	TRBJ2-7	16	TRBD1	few	CASSQIGTGGTHEQYF	TGTGCCAGCAGCCAGATTGGGACAGGGGGCACCCACGAGCAGTACTTC
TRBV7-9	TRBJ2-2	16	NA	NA	CASSSPGGVNTGELFF	TGTGCCAGCAGCTCTCCCGGGGGAGTGAACACCGGGGAGCTGTTTTTT
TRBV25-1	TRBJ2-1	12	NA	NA	CASSGRYGEQFF	TGTGCCAGCAGTGGTCGTTATGGTGAGCAGTTCTTC
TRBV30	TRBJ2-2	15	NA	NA	CAWSLGHSNTGELFF	TGTGCCTGGAGTCTTGGGCACTCGAACACCGGGGAGCTGTTTTTT
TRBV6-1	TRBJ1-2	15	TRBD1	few	CASSDPGQGVRGYTF	TGTGCCAGCAGTGATCCGGGACAGGGGGTACGCGGCTACACCTTC
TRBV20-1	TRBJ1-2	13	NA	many	CSARDGGNYGYTF	TGCAGTGCTAGAGATGGGGGGAACTATGGCTACACCTTC
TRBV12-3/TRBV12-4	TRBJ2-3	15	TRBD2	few	CASSTLAGGVDTQYF	TGTGCCAGCAGTACCCTAGCGGGAGGGGTAGATACGCAGTATTTT
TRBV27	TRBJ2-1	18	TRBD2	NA	CASSLSSGSAIVGNEQFF	TGTGCCAGCAGTTTGAGTAGCGGGAGTGCTATTGTAGGAAATGAGCAGTTCTTC
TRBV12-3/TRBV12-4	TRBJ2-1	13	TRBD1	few	CASSDQGVSEQFF	TGTGCCAGCAGCGATCAGGGGGTTAGTGAGCAGTTCTTC
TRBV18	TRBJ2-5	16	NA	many	CASSPPPTGEGETQYF	TGTGCCAGCTCACCCCCACCGACAGGGGAGGGAGAGACCCAGTACTTC
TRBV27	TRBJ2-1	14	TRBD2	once	CASGGLAAYNEQFF	TGTGCCAGCGGGGGACTAGCCGCCTACAATGAGCAGTTCTTC
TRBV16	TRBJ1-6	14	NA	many	CASSQGEYDSPLHF	TGTGCCAGCAGCCAAGGGGAATACGATTCACCCCTCCACTTT
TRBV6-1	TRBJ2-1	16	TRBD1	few	CASTRNGQGSYNEQFF	TGTGCCAGCACCCGAAATGGACAGGGCTCCTACAATGAGCAGTTCTTC
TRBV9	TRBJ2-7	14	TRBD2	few	CASSAGSGGYEQYF	TGTGCCAGCAGCGCAGGAAGCGGGGGTTACGAGCAGTACTTC
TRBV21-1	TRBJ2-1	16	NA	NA	CASSETSGRLSNEQFF	TGTGCCAGCAGCGAGACTAGCGGGAGGCTGAGTAATGAGCAGTTCTTC
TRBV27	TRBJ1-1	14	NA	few	CASNPGRMNTEAFF	TGTGCCAGCAATCCGGGACGGATGAACACTGAAGCTTTCTTT
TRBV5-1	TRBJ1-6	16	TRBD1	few	CASSLDGQGRNSPLHF	TGCGCCAGCAGCTTGGATGGACAGGGTAGGAATTCACCCCTCCACTTT
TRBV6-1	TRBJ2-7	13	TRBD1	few	CASTRTGGYEQYF	TGTGCCAGCACACGGACAGGTGGTTACGAGCAGTACTTC
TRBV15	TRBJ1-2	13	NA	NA	CATSRELTDGYTF	TGTGCCACCAGCAGAGAATTGACGGATGGCTACACCTTC
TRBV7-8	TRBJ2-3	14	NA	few	CASSSLGATDTQYF	TGTGCCAGCAGCTCCCTCGGGGCCACAGATACGCAGTATTTT
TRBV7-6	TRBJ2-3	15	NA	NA	CASSLVWASTDTQYF	TGTGCCAGCAGCTTAGTCTGGGCGTCCACAGATACGCAGTATTTT
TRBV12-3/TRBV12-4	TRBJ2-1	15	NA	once	CASRLYSSSYNEQFF	TGTGCCAGCAGGCTATATTCAAGCTCCTACAATGAGCAGTTCTTC
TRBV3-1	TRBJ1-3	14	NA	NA	CASSRGTPGNTIYF	TGTGCCAGCAGCCGCGGGACGCCCGGAAACACCATATATTTT
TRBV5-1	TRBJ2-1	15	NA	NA	CASSLLINQNNEQFF	TGCGCCAGCAGTCTACTTATCAACCAAAACAATGAGCAGTTCTTC
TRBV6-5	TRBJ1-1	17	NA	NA	CASSYSVLSGSATEAFF	TGTGCCAGCAGTTACTCGGTCCTTTCAGGGTCGGCCACTGAAGCTTTCTTT
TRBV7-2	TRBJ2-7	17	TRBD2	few	CASSLGGDYSFSYEQYF	TGTGCCAGCAGCCTGGGAGGGGACTATTCCTTCTCTTACGAGCAGTACTTC
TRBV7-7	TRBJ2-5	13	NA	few	CASSVTNRETQYF	TGTGCTAGCAGCGTAACGAACCGGGAGACCCAGTACTTC
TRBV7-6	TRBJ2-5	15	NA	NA	CASSLARSSRETQYF	TGTGCCAGCAGCTTAGCTAGGAGCTCCCGGGAGACCCAGTACTTC
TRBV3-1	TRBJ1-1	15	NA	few	CASSQDGGADTEAFF	TGTGCCAGCAGCCAAGATGGGGGGGCGGACACTGAAGCTTTCTTT
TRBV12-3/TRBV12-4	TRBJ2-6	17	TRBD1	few	CASSFGQVLAGANVLTF	TGTGCCAGCAGTTTTGGACAGGTGCTCGCTGGGGCCAACGTCCTGACTTTC
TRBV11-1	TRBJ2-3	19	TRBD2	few	CASSRRGGLALIPTDTQYF	TGTGCCAGCAGCCGCCGGGGGGGACTAGCCCTAATTCCCACAGATACGCAGTATTTT
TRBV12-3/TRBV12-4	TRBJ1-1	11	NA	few	CASSLGGRAFF	TGTGCCAGCAGTTTGGGGGGGAGGGCTTTCTTT
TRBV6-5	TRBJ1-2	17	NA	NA	CASSNSGRSLPGYGYTF	TGTGCCAGCAGTAACTCGGGACGGAGTCTGCCGGGCTATGGCTACACCTTC
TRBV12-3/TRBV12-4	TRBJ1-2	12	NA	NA	CASSWTGEGYTF	TGTGCCAGCAGTTGGACTGGGGAAGGCTACACCTTC
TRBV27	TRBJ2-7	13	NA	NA	CASSFTRTYEQYF	TGTGCCAGCAGTTTTACCAGGACCTACGAGCAGTACTTC
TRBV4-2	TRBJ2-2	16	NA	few	CASSQDGNRNTGELFF	TGTGCCAGCAGCCAAGATGGGAACAGGAACACCGGGGAGCTGTTTTTT
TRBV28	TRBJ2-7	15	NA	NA	CASTLRERASYEQYF	TGTGCCAGCACCTTACGGGAGCGGGCTTCCTACGAGCAGTACTTC
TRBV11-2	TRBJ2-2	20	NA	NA	CASSSPLGGLGATNTGELFF	TGTGCCAGCAGCTCCCCACTGGGAGGATTGGGGGCCACGAACACCGGGGAGCTGTTTTTT
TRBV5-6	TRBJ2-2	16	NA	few	CASSLPPGTSTGELFF	TGTGCCAGCAGCTTGCCACCGGGGACATCCACCGGGGAGCTGTTTTTT
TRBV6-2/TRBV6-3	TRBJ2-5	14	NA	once	CASYSPGHQETQYF	TGTGCCAGCTATTCTCCGGGCCACCAAGAGACCCAGTACTTC
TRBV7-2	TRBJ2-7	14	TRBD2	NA	CASSLSGGYYEQYF	TGTGCCAGCAGCCTCAGCGGGGGGTATTACGAGCAGTACTTC
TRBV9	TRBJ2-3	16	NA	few	CASSVGDSVGSDTQYF	TGTGCCAGCAGCGTAGGTGACTCAGTTGGGTCAGATACGCAGTATTTT
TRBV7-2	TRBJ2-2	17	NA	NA	CASSLFQRSPNTGELFF	TGTGCCAGCAGCTTATTCCAGCGGAGCCCGAACACCGGGGAGCTGTTTTTT
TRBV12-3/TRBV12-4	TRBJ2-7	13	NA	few	CASSLRESYEQYF	TGTGCCAGCAGTTTGAGGGAATCCTACGAGCAGTACTTC
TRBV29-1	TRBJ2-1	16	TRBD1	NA	CSVPEGQGAFYNEQFF	TGCAGCGTTCCGGAGGGACAGGGGGCATTCTACAATGAGCAGTTCTTC
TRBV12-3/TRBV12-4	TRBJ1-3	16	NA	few	CASSARTAKMGNTIYF	TGTGCCAGCAGTGCGCGGACCGCTAAGATGGGAAACACCATATATTTT
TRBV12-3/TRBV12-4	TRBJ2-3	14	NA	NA	CASMPGESTDTQYF	TGTGCCAGCATGCCAGGGGAAAGCACAGATACGCAGTATTTT
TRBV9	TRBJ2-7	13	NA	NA	CASSPPGLYEQYF	TGTGCCAGCAGCCCCCCTGGGCTTTACGAGCAGTACTTC